This T cell receptor beta chain came from a study of monozygotic twins with inflammatory bowel disease. Whole-study results and caveats: Other individuals had fewer clonotypes in common with IBD patients than with healthy twins, especially with disease activity.

Details on this clonotype: Its antigen is as yet unknown.

Amplification of TCRalpha and TCRbeta cDNA involved two nested PCRs that ran for about 15 and 9 cycles. TCRdb re-called the 5' RACE reads, yielding one record per CDR3 amino acid sequence without DNA. The sample has hundreds of thousands of distinct CDR3 sequences; the top ten hold 5.6%. Specimen: blood. The clonotype comes from a human donor with ulcerative colitis or Crohn's disease, or a healthy co-twin of an affected twin (not recorded which).

The CDR3 is CSADTSVRTDTQYF. The V gene is TRBV20-1, the J gene TRBJ2-3; without DNA, the TCRdb call of TRBD2 cannot be checked. CDR1 DFQATT and CDR2 SNEGSKA come from the germline V gene (reference sequence). The CDR3 spans 14 residues.